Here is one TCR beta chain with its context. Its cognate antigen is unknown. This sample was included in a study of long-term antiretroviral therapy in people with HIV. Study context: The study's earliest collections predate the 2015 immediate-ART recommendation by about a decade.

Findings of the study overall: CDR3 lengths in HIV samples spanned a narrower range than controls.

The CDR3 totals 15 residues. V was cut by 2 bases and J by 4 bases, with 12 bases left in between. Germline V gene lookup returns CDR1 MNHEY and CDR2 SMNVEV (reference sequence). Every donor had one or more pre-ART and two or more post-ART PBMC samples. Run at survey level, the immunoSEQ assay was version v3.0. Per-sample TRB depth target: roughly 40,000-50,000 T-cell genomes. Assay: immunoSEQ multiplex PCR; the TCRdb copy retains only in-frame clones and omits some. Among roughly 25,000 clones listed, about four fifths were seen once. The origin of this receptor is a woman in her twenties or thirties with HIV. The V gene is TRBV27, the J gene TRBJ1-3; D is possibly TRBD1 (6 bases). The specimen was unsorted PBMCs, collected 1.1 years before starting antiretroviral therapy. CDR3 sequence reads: CASSLRAGEGNTIYF. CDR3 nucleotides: TGTGCCAGCAGTTTAAGGGCAGGGGAGGGAAACACCATATATTTT.